This T cell receptor (beta chain) is from a study of graft-versus-host responses after intestinal transplantation. Across the study: Each patient got anti-thymocyte globulin induction, then tacrolimus and steroids for around three years. Study findings and constraints: GvH clonotypes were identified within recipient marrow, with a subset emerging first in ileum or blood.

Only in-frame clones appear in the TCRdb table, and some are missing; sequencing was by immunoSEQ multiplex PCR. The sample has roughly 40,000 clones, around nine tenths seen once. The CDR3 is 14 residues long. Trimming removed 2 bases from V and 1 base from J, with 9 bases in between. The germline V gene encodes CDR1 MNHNY and CDR2 SVGAGI (reference sequence). Details on this clone: Its target is unknown.

The sequencing here drew on PBMCs, taken 524 days after transplant. The chain is built from TRBV6-6 and TRBJ2-7, with D perhaps matching TRBD2 (6 bases). The source of this sequence is a human patient who received an intestinal transplant, so some T cells may come from the graft donor. The CDR3 coding sequence is TGTGCCAGCAGTTACCGGGGACTTTCCTACGAGCAGTACTTC. Its translation is CASSYRGLSYEQYF.